This TCR beta chain emerged from a study of cytomegalovirus exposure and HLA in healthy donors. The wider study: Roughly 92 million unique TCRs, all from HLA-typed donors, were included in an early release of the data. Overall study findings and caveats: Most of the TCR beta V segments (in an earlier analysis) were productive either about 87% or about 30% of the time. The authors later found most CMV-associated TCR beta chains appeared HLA-restricted. A later analysis reportedly identified an Asian-associated ancestry cluster as carrying fewer N-insertions than the 666-donor mean.

Worth noting for this clone: What it recognizes is unknown.

Researchers ran the PCR with 60 Vbeta and 13 Jbeta primers. Profiled with immunoSEQ multiplex PCR; TCRdb holds only in-frame clones, not every one. The table includes roughly 87,000 clones, 65% to 75% detected once. Trimming shortened V by 3 bases and J by 2 bases, and 7 bases separated the two germline ends. Germline CDR1 is SGHVS and CDR2 is FQNEAQ. The CDR3 covers 13 residues. The chain couples TRBV7-8 to TRBJ1-2; TRBD1 is a possible D gene (5 bases). This TCR derives from a man between 60 and 75 years old in good health and CMV-seronegative. Material for sequencing was PBMCs. The CDR3 coding sequence is TGTGCCAGCAGCTTTGCAGGGAACTATGGCTACACCTTC. Its protein product is CASSFAGNYGYTF.